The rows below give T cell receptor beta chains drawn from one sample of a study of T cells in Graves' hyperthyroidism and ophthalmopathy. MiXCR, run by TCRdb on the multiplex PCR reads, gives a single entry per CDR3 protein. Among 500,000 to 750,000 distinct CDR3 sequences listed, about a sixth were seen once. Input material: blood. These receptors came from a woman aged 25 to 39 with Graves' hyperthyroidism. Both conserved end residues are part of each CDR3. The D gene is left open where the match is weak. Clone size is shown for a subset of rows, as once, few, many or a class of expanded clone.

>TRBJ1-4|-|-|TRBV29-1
TGCAGCGTTGAAGGAACAGGGCCGAATGAAAAACTGTTTTTT
CSVEGTGPNEKLFF
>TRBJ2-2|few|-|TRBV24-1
TGTGCCACCAGTGATTCGACGGGCGGGGAGCTGTTTTTT
CATSDSTGGELFF
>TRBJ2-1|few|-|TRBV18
TGTGCCAGCTCAACAACCCCCGCAGGGAACAATGAGCAGTTCTTC
CASSTTPAGNNEQFF
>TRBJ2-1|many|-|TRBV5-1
TGCGCCAGCAGCTTGGCCAGGACAGTTAACAATGAGCAGTTCTTC
CASSLARTVNNEQFF
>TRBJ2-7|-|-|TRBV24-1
TGTGCCACCAGTGATCGACAGCTCTCCTACGAGCAGTACTTC
CATSDRQLSYEQYF
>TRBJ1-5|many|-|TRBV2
TGTGCCAGCAGTGAAGTTAGGGGGTATAGCAATCAGCCCCAGCATTTT
CASSEVRGYSNQPQHF
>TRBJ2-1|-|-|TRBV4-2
TGTGCCAGCACCAACGGTCGCGGGTTGCTCAATGAGCAGTTCTTC
CASTNGRGLLNEQFF
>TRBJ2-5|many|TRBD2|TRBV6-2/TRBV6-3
TGTGCCAGCAGACATACTACGGGGGGTAATCTTGCGGGCGCAGAGACCCAGTACTTC
CASRHTTGGNLAGAETQYF
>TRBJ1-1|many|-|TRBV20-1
TGCAGTGCTAGAGAATTACGCCGGCAGGGCGGGGTGAACACTGAAGCTTTCTTT
CSARELRRQGGVNTEAFF
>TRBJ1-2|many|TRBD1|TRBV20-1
TGCAGTGCCAGGGACAGGGGGTTATCTAACTATGGCTACACCTTC
CSARDRGLSNYGYTF
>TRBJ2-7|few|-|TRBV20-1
TGCAGTGCCCTGGGAGGCACTTTGACGTACGAGCAGTACTTC
CSALGGTLTYEQYF
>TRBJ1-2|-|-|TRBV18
TGTGCCAGCTCACCAATTGTGTCATCTCTTGGAGGCTACACCTTC
CASSPIVSSLGGYTF
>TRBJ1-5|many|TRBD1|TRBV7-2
TGTGCCAGCAGCCTTGGGACAGGGCAGCAGCCCCAGCATTTT
CASSLGTGQQPQHF
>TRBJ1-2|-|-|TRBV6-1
TGTGCCAGCAAACCGGGACCGGGAGTCAACTATGGCTACACCTTC
CASKPGPGVNYGYTF
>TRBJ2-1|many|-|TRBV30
TGTGCCTGGAGCGCCGGGACAGAGCAGTTCTTC
CAWSAGTEQFF
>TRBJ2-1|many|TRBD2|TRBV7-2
TGTGCCAGCAGCTTAGGCGGGAGGCTATACAATGAGCAGTTCTTC
CASSLGGRLYNEQFF
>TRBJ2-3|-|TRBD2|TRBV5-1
TGCGCCAGCTCTACTAGCGGGATCACAGATACGCAGTATTTT
CASSTSGITDTQYF
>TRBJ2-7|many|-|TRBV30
TGTGCCTGGAGGCGGGGAAGACTCTCCTACGAGCAGTACTTC
CAWRRGRLSYEQYF
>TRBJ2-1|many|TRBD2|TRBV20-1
TGCAGTGCCGAGATTGCGAGCGGGAGCTCCTACAATGAGCAGTTCTTC
CSAEIASGSSYNEQFF
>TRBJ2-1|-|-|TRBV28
TGTGCCAGCAGTTTATCCTACAGATACAATGAGCAGTTCTTC
CASSLSYRYNEQFF
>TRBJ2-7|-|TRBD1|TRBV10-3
TGTGCCATCAGCGGACAGGGTAGGGACGAGCAGTACTTC
CAISGQGRDEQYF
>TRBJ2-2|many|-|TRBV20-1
TGCAGTGCTAGATCCGGGACTGAAACCGGGGAGCTGTTTTTT
CSARSGTETGELFF
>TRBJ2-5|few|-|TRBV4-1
TGCGCCAGCAGCCAAGGTTTCAGCCAGGGTGGGCAAGAGACCCAGTACTTC
CASSQGFSQGGQETQYF
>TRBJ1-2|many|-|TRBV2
TGTGCCAGCAGCCCCACCGGGATCGACTATGGCTACACCTTC
CASSPTGIDYGYTF